This TCR beta chain is from a study of blood T cell repertoires in COVID-19. At the level of the study: The United States, Italy and Spain provided the acute and convalescent COVID-19 samples. Nucleic acid was either cDNA or gDNA, and it came from T cells, B-cell-depleted T cells, or PBMCs.

Per the original methods: Nucleated cell number was recorded as an estimate derived from reference gene primer amplification. Sequenced by immunoSEQ multiplex PCR; TCRdb stores in-frame clones only, minus some. V, J and clone size are those of that table, while D and trimming were read from the DNA. The sample lists some 65,000 clones, 93% seen once, with approximately 2.6% in the top ten. Trimming took off 1 base at V and 1 base at J, with 8 bases between the two ends. This CDR3 has 15 residues. Germline V gene sequence: CDR1 SGHDN, CDR2 FVKESK. The V and J genes are TRBV14 and TRBJ2-4; D is ambiguous. The specimen was peripheral blood. The clonotype was recovered from a man between 65 and 80 years old with active COVID-19. The CDR3 sequence is CASSQVGVAKNIQYF. The CDR3 bases are TGTGCCAGCAGCCAAGTCGGTGTGGCCAAAAACATTCAGTACTTC.